These 14 T cell receptor beta chains were sequenced from one sample in a study of T cells after yellow fever vaccination. TCRdb re-derived calls from the 5' RACE reads in MiXCR, one entry per CDR3 protein. The sample lists roughly 340,000 distinct CDR3 sequences; roughly 4.3% were seen once. The sequencing used PBMCs, collected 5 days after the yellow fever booster vaccination. All receptors come from a man between 18 and 29 years old who received the YFV17D yellow fever vaccine.

This clonotype came up many times. This chain connects TRBV5-5 to TRBJ2-1; 8 bases match TRBD2. Germline trimming cut 2 bases from V and 9 bases from J; bases unmatched to any gene: 13. The CDR3 totals 16 residues. The germline V gene has CDR1 SGHKS and CDR2 YYEKEE (reference sequence). The CDR3 region is CASSFDPGLDLGEQFF. CDR3 nucleotide sequence: TGTGCCAGCAGCTTTGATCCGGGACTAGACCTGGGTGAGCAGTTCTTC.

This clonotype was detected many times. V and J are TRBV29-1 and TRBJ2-4; a weak D match, TRBD1 (5 bases). The CDR3 is made up of 14 amino acids. CDR1 and CDR2 from the germline V gene are SQVTM and ANQGSEA. V was trimmed by 0 bases and J by 8 bases, leaving 14 bases between them. As DNA, the CDR3 is TGCAGCGTTGAAGAACGAGGCGCCAGGGACATTCAGTACTTC. Translation gives CSVEERGARDIQYF.

V and J are TRBV19 and TRBJ2-7; TRBD2 agrees at 10 bases. CDR3 length: 16 residues. The germline V gene has CDR1 LNHDA and CDR2 SQIVND (reference sequence). V lost 8 bases, J lost 2 bases, and 12 bases stayed unmatched. The CDR3 DNA sequence: TGTGCCAGTGAAACTCCGGGACTAGCGACCACCTACGAGCAGTACGTC. Translating gives CASETPGLATTYEQYV.

This clonotype has more than one count but fewer than ten. This chain links TRBV20-1 with TRBJ2-7; D not certain. V was pared by 0 bases and J by 6 bases, with 9 bases between. This CDR3 spans 12 amino acids. CDR1 DFQATT and CDR2 SNEGSKA come from the germline V gene (reference sequence). The CDR3 DNA is TGCAGTGCTAGAGAACGGTCTGGCGAGCAGTACTTC. It translates to CSARERSGEQYF.

The chain links TRBV19 to TRBJ2-2; 7 bases agree with TRBD2. This CDR3 comprises 15 residues. The germline gives CDR1 LNHDA, CDR2 SQIVND (reference sequence). J was trimmed by 3 bases and V by 6 bases; bases with no gene match: 7. This chain's CDR3 is CASSGSRGYTGELFF. DNA of the CDR3: TGTGCCAGTAGCGGTTCGCGGGGGTACACCGGGGAGCTGTTTTTT.

This clonotype has just a few counts. This rearrangement joins TRBV27 to TRBJ2-2; TRBD2 aligns across 13 bases. This CDR3 comprises 16 residues. CDR1 is MNHEY and CDR2 is SMNVEV in the germline V gene (reference sequence). After removal of 3 bases from V and 7 bases from J, the junction contained 5 bases not matched to a gene. CDR3 sequence reads: CASSFGLAGDGGELFF. As DNA, the CDR3 is TGTGCCAGCAGTTTTGGACTAGCGGGGGATGGCGGGGAGCTGTTTTTT.

The gene calls are TRBV7-8 and TRBJ1-5; unclear D gene. Trimming removed 5 bases from V and 0 bases from J, with 20 bases in between. Germline CDR1 reads SGHVS; CDR2 reads FQNEAQ. The CDR3 has 18 residues. CDR3 DNA: TGTGCCAGCAGCCGGGTTGAGACACTTTTTGATAGCAATCAGCCCCAGCATTTT. Amino acids: CASSRVETLFDSNQPQHF. The variable domain in full, completed from reference TRBV7-8 and TRBJ1-5, reads GAGVSQSPRYKVAKRGQDVALRCDPISGHVSLFWYQQALGQGPEFLTYFQNEAQLDKSGLPSDRFFAERPEGSVSTLKIQRTQQEDSAVYLCASSRVETLFDSNQPQHFGDGTRLSIL.

This clonotype was observed a handful of times. The chain uses TRBV6-2 or TRBV6-3 and TRBJ2-1, with 13 nucleotides matching TRBD2. This CDR3 is 18 amino acids long. Germline V CDR1 and CDR2: MNHEY, SVGEGT. After removal of 5 bases from V and 1 base from J, the junction contained 8 bases not matched to a gene. The CDR3, as DNA: TGTGCCAGCAGTCCCCGGACTAGCGGGGGATGGTCCTACAATGAGCAGTTCTTC. Translated: CASSPRTSGGWSYNEQFF.

This clonotype was detected a few times. CDR3 region: CASCKGDTEAFF. The CDR3 region has the DNA TGTGCCAGCTGCAAGGGGGACACTGAAGCTTTCTTT. The chain carries TRBV7-3 and TRBJ1-1; D is perhaps TRBD1 (6 bases). The germline gives CDR1 SGHTA, CDR2 FQGTGA. With 8 bases removed from V and 3 bases from J, the gap between germline ends came to 10 bases. The CDR3 sequence is 12 residues long.

The rearrangement joins TRBV4-3 to TRBJ2-3; TRBD2 is a possible D gene (6 bases). The germline V gene encodes CDR1 LGHNA and CDR2 YSLEER. The CDR3 covers 15 residues. V lost 0 bases to trimming and J lost 1 base, with 8 bases between them. Written as DNA, the CDR3 is TGCGCCAGCAGCCAAGAAGAGCGGGGCACAGATACGCAGTATTTT. Translation: CASSQEERGTDTQYF.

This clonotype was seen ten or more times. The genes are TRBV5-1 and TRBJ2-1, with 8 bases that match TRBD1. CDR3 length: 14 residues. The germline V gene has CDR1 SGHRS and CDR2 YFSETQ. Trimming at V came to 5 bases and at J to 5 bases, leaving 6 bases not matched to a gene. The CDR3 loop reads CASRGQGANNEQFF. DNA of the CDR3: TGCGCCAGCAGAGGGCAGGGGGCAAACAATGAGCAGTTCTTC.

There are many counts of this clonotype. V is TRBV20-1 and J is TRBJ2-7; D gene ambiguous. The CDR3 spans 12 residues. The germline CDR1 and CDR2 sequences are DFQATT and SNEGSKA (reference sequence). V lost 3 bases and J lost 6, with 12 bases in between. The CDR3 spells CSASWQTGEQYF. The DNA of the CDR3 is TGCAGTGCTAGCTGGCAAACCGGCGAGCAGTACTTC.

A few counts support this clonotype. V is TRBV5-1 and J is TRBJ2-5, with a weak D call TRBD2 (5 bases). With 7 bases removed from V and 4 bases from J, the gap between germline ends came to 17 bases. The CDR3 totals 14 residues. The germline V gene has CDR1 SGHRS and CDR2 YFSETQ. The DNA of the CDR3 is TGCGCCAGCCAAAACTACCCTCGGGGAGAGACCCAGTACTTC. This translates into CASQNYPRGETQYF.

The CDR3 nucleotides are TGTGCCAGCAGCTTAGCCGTCGGGGGGAATTCACCCCTCCACTTT. Protein: CASSLAVGGNSPLHF. The V call is TRBV7-8, the J call TRBJ1-6; D might be TRBD1 (5 bases). Per the germline V gene, CDR1 is SGHVS and CDR2 is FQNEAQ. CDR3 length: 15 residues. V dropped 0 bases and J dropped 7 bases, with 10 bases sitting between them.